This is a list of T cell receptor beta chains from one sample in a study of blood T cell repertoires in COVID-19. Sequencing was performed with immunoSEQ multiplex PCR; in TCRdb, only in-frame clones are kept and a portion is missing. The sample has around 100,000 clones, around 90% seen once. Material for sequencing was peripheral blood. Every receptor here comes from a woman between 55 and 75 years old with acute or convalescent COVID-19. CDR3s include the opening cysteine and the closing phenylalanine or tryptophan. A D gene is named only where the DNA matches it firmly. Clone size is shown for a subset of rows, as once, few, many or a class of expanded clone.

J gene | clone size | D gene | V gene | CDR3 protein | CDR3 DNA
TRBJ2-2 | . | . | TRBV10-3 | CAITGGTNTGELFF | TGTGCCATCACCGGCGGGACGAACACCGGGGAGCTGTTTTTT
TRBJ2-1 | . | TRBD1 | TRBV7-3 | CASSSGTGAEQFF | TGTGCCAGCAGTTCCGGGACAGGGGCCGAGCAGTTCTTC
TRBJ2-1 | few | TRBD2 | TRBV2 | CASSRTSGYSYNEQFF | TGTGCCAGCAGTAGGACTAGCGGCTACTCCTACAATGAGCAGTTCTTC
TRBJ1-2 | . | . | TRBV30 | CAWSVDSYYGYTF | TGTGCCTGGAGTGTCGACAGTTACTATGGCTACACCTTC
TRBJ2-1 | . | TRBD2 | TRBV9 | CASSDRLAGHSDEQFF | TGTGCCAGCAGCGACAGACTAGCGGGGCACTCGGATGAGCAGTTCTTC
TRBJ1-1 | . | . | TRBV20-1 | CSARRGAEAFF | TGCAGTGCACGGCGGGGGGCTGAAGCTTTCTTT
TRBJ2-1 | . | . | TRBV14 | CASSQEDRTYNEQFF | TGTGCCAGCAGCCAAGAAGACAGGACCTACAATGAGCAGTTCTTC
TRBJ2-1 | . | TRBD2 | TRBV15 | CATRLTSGSNEQFF | TGTGCCACCAGACTGACTAGCGGGAGTAATGAGCAGTTCTTC
TRBJ2-2 | . | TRBD1 | TRBV9 | CASSGTGGNTGELFF | TGTGCCAGCAGCGGGACAGGGGGAAACACCGGGGAGCTGTTTTTT
TRBJ2-7 | . | . | TRBV28 | CASSLLATYEQYF | TGTGCCAGCAGTTTACTAGCGACCTACGAGCAGTACTTC
TRBJ1-4 | . | . | TRBV5-1 | CASSLAGGKEKLFF | TGCGCCAGCAGCTTGGCCGGGGGAAAAGAAAAACTGTTTTTT
TRBJ2-2 | . | . | TRBV7-3 | CASSLTPGPGELFF | TGTGCCAGCAGCTTAACGCCGGGTCCCGGGGAGCTGTTTTTT